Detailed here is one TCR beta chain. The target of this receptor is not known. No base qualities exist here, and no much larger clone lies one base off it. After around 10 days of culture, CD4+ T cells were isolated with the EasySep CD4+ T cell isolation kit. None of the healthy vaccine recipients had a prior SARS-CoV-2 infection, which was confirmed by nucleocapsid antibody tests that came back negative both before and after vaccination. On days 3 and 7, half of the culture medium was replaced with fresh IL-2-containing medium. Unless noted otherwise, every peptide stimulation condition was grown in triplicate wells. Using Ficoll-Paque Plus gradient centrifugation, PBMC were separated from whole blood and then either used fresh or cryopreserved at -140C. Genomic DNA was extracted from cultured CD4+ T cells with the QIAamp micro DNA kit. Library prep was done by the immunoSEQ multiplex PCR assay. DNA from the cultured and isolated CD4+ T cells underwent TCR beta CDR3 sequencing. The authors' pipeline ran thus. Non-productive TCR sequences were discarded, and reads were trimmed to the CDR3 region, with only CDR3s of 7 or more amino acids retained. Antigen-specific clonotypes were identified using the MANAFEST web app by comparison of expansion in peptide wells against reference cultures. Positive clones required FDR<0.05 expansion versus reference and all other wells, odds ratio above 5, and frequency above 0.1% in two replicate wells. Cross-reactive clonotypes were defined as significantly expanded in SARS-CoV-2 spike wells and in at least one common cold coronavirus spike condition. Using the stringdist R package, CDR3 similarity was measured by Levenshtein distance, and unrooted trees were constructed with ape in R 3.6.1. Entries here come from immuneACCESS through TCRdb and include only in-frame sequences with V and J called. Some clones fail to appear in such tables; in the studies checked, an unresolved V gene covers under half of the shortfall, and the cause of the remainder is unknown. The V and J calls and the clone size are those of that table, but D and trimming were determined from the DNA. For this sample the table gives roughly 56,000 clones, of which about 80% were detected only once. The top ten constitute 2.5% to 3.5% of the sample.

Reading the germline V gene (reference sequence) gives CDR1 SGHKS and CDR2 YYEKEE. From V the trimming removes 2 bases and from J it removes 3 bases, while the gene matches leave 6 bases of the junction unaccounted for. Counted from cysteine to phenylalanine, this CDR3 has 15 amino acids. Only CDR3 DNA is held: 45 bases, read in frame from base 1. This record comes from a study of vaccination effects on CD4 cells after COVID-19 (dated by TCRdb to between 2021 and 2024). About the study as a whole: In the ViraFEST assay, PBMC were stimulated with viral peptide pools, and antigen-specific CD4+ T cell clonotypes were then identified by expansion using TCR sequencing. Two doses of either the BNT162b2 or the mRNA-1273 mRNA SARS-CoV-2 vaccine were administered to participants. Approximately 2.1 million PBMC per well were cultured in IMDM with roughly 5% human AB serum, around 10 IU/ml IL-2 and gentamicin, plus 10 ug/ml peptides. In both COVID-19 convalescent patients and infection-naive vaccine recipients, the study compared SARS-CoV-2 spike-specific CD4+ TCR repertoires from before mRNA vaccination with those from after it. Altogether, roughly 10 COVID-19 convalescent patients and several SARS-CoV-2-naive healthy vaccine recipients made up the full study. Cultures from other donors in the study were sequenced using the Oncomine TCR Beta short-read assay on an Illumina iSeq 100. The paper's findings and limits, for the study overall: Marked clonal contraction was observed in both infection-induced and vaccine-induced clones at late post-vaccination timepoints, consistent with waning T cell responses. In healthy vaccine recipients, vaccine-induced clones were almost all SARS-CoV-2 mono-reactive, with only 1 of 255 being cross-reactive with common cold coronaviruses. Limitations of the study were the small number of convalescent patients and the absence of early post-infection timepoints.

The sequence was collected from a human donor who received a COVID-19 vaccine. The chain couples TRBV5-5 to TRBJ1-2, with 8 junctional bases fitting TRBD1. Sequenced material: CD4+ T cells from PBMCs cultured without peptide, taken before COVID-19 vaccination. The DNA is TGTGCCAGCAGCTTCGACAGGGGTGGGGACTATGGCTACACCTTC. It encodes CASSFDRGGDYGYTF.